The T cell receptor beta chain under discussion was sequenced for a study of cytomegalovirus exposure and HLA in healthy donors. It was with 60 Vbeta and 13 Jbeta primers that the PCR ran. TCRdb keeps only in-frame clones here, not all; method: immunoSEQ multiplex PCR. The profile shows some 150,000 clones, approximately 74% of them singletons. The CDR3 loop spans 14 amino acids. Germline V gene sequence: CDR1 LNHDA, CDR2 SQIVND (reference sequence). V lost 3 bases to trimming and J lost 13 bases; unmatched junction nucleotides: 5. The study's findings and limits: Reportedly, a later analysis found an Asian-associated ancestry cluster had fewer N-insertions than the approximately 600-donor mean. In a later analysis, 17,000 or so TCR beta sequences were associated with HLA alleles at 0.05 false discovery rate. Specificity for CMV antigens was confirmed in vitro for a few of the CMV-associated chains.

A note on this clone: Its target is not known.

The TCR was taken from a man aged 25-40 years in good health and CMV-seronegative. Sequenced material: PBMCs. The chain combines TRBV19 with TRBJ2-1, with TRBD2 matching 14 bases. CDR3 loop: CASSMTSGGASQFF. The CDR3 DNA reads as TGTGCCAGTAGTATGACTAGCGGGGGGGCTAGTCAGTTCTTC.